The T cell receptor (beta chain) described here comes from a study of CD8+CD57+ T cells in acquired aplastic anemia. In the study overall: Around 3.5 ug was the average amount of DNA from sorted CD4+ and CD8+ cells. Broader study findings: Patients and controls had in common 25 to 30 CD8+ CDR3 sequences. Patients and controls were not found to differ significantly in CD8+ Simpson's diversity.

A note on this clonotype: The antigen remains undetermined.

Investigators profiled TCR beta VDJ and CDR3 from genomic DNA template. TCRdb analysed the reads with MiXCR anew, one entry per CDR3 protein. The table lists 150,000 to 200,000 distinct CDR3 sequences, over 60% of them singletons, with 35% to 55% in the top ten. This TCR was recovered from a human donor with severe aplastic anemia or a healthy control (not recorded which). The sequencing sample was made of sorted CD4+, CD8+, or CD8+CD57+ T cells (not recorded which) from PBMCs.

The CDR3 DNA reads as TGTGCCAGCAGCTTATGGGACACAAATCCGAACACTGAAGCTTTCTTT. It translates to CASSLWDTNPNTEAFF. V and J are TRBV7-8 and TRBJ1-1; possibly TRBD1 for D (6 bases). Germline assignment: CDR1 SGHVS and CDR2 FQNEAQ. The germline V and J ends were trimmed by 2 bases and 1 base, with 14 bases remaining between them. The CDR3 sequence is 16 residues long. Based on the CDR3 plus reference TRBV7-8 and TRBJ1-1, the full variable domain is GAGVSQSPRYKVAKRGQDVALRCDPISGHVSLFWYQQALGQGPEFLTYFQNEAQLDKSGLPSDRFFAERPEGSVSTLKIQRTQQEDSAVYLCASSLWDTNPNTEAFFGQGTRLTVV.